This T cell receptor beta chain was profiled in a study of CD8+CD57+ T cells in acquired aplastic anemia. General study results and limits: The study identified roughly 29 CD8+ CDR3 sequences shared by patients and controls. Patients and controls were not found to differ significantly in CD8+ Simpson's diversity.

This clonotype was observed a few times. Its antigen is still unknown. TCR beta VDJ and CDR3 were profiled, and genomic DNA was the template. TCRdb reprocessed the reads via MiXCR and lists one record per CDR3 protein. Of approximately 180,000 distinct CDR3 sequences listed, 63% are singletons. CDR1 and CDR2 from the germline V gene are SGHVS and FQNEAQ. The CDR3 has 15 amino acids. The V end was cut by 1 base, the J end by 0 bases, with 10 bases between. An expansion of CD8+CD57+ cells by flow cytometry had been shown in patients chosen for sequencing. Each patient gave a blood sample that was collected before any therapy had been received.

Sequenced material: sorted CD4+, CD8+, or CD8+CD57+ T cells (not recorded which) from PBMCs. This chain links TRBV7-8 with TRBJ2-7, with D unclear. This TCR derives from a human donor with aplastic anemia. The CDR3 region has the DNA TGTGCCAGCAGCTTAGTCTGGGGTCCCTCCTACGAGCAGTACTTC. As protein: CASSLVWGPSYEQYF.